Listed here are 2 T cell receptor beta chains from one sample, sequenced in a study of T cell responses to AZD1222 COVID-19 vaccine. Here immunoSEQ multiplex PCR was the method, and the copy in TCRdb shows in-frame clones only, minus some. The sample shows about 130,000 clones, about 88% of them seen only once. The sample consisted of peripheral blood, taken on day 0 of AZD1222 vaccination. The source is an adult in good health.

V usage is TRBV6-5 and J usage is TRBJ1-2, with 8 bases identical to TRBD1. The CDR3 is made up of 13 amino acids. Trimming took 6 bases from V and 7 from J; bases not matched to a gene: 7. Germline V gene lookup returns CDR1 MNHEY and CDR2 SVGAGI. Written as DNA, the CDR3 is TGTGCCAGCAGCTCCGGACAGGGTTCTGGCTACACCTTC. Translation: CASSSGQGSGYTF.

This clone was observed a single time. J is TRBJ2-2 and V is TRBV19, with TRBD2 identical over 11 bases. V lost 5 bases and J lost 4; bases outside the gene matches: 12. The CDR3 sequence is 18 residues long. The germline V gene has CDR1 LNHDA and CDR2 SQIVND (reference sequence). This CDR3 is CASSLMAQLAGATGELFF. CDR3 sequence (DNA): TGTGCCAGTAGTCTCATGGCCCAACTAGCGGGAGCCACCGGGGAGCTGTTTTTT.